What follows is one T cell receptor beta chain and its context. The sample holds many counts of this clonotype. This receptor's antigen is unknown. One base away there is no much larger clone; base qualities are not given. The data stem from a study of T-cell reconstitution after alpha-beta-depleted transplantation in children (dated by TCRdb to about 2016). Notes on the research overall: Using TCR repertoire profiling, the study followed T-cell immune reconstitution in a quantitative way in children after TCRalphabeta/CD19-depleted allogeneic hematopoietic cell transplantation.

The method behind the library was PCR. Reads for this sample came from an Illumina HiSeq 2500. To normalize quantification of the TCRbeta repertoire, the TCR libraries were built with molecular barcoding that relied on unique molecular identifiers. The raw public reads went through TCRdb reprocessing: fastp at Q25, MiXCR clone calling, in-frame beta chains kept. Every CDR3 protein is listed once, alongside the most common genes and DNA of its rows. Here the sample has over 70,000 distinct CDR3 sequences; 10% to 15% occur a single time. In total, the top ten clones hold approximately 15% of the sample. Taken from cysteine to phenylalanine, the CDR3 has 15 residues. Just the 45-base CDR3 DNA is kept, in frame starting at base 1. V was cut back by 1 base and J by 2 bases, leaving a gap of 9 bases between them. The germline V gene encodes CDR1 MDHEN and CDR2 SYDVKM.

This chain joins TRBV28 to TRBJ1-5; the D region possibly corresponds to TRBD1 (6 bases align). The sample consisted of PBMCs from the stem cell graft donor, taken from the stem cell graft. This TCR derives from a human donor who donated a stem cell graft to a child with inherited bone marrow failure. In nucleotides, the sequence is TGTGCCAGCAGTTTATTTCCAGGGGGCAATCAGCCCCAGCATTTT. It translates to CASSLFPGGNQPQHF.